This TCR beta chain was documented in a study of glioma-infiltrating T cells after dendritic cell vaccination. CDR3 length equals 14 residues. The germline gives CDR1 SGHRS, CDR2 YFSETQ. V lost 0 bases and J lost 3, with 7 bases in between. The table came from immunoSEQ multiplex PCR; TCRdb's copy has only in-frame clones and leaves some out. The sample holds around 97,000 clones, around 81% seen once. In its sample, this clone was seen a few times. This TCR was recovered from a human donor with glioblastoma. The chain employs TRBV5-1 and TRBJ1-5; D is perhaps TRBD1 (6 bases). The sample here was blood, taken before dendritic cell vaccination. CDR3 in amino acids: CASSLAGDNQPQHF. The CDR3 region has the DNA TGCGCCAGCAGCTTGGCAGGGGACAATCAGCCCCAGCATTTT.